Listed here are 24 T cell receptor beta chains from one sample, sequenced in a study of a mutant IDH1 vaccine in newly diagnosed glioma. Time point denoted: week 23, last vaccination. Each dose delivered 300 ug of mutant IDH1 20-mer peptide subcutaneously with imiquimod. The antigens of these receptors remain unknown. Here immunoSEQ multiplex PCR was the method, and the copy in TCRdb shows in-frame clones only, minus some. Here the sample spans tens of thousands of clones, around 76% being singletons. The sample in question was PBMCs, obtained from a glioma patient whose treatment included an IDH1 peptide vaccine. Receptors originate from a woman between 35 and 50 years old with glioma. Some clones in this sample may be carry-over from other donors' samples.

V usage is TRBV5-4 and J usage is TRBJ1-2; 7 bases are a match to TRBD1. With 0 bases clipped from V and 13 bases from J, the junction kept 12 bases outside the gene matches. CDR3 length: 14 residues. The germline V gene has CDR1 SGHNT and CDR2 YYREEE (reference sequence). The CDR3 bases are TGTGCCAGCAGCTTGGGAGGGAGTACAGGGGCTACCACCTTC. This sequence encodes CASSLGGSTGATTF.

The chain couples TRBV7-2 to TRBJ2-7; D possibly uses TRBD1 or TRBD2 (5 bases each). Germline-derived CDR1 and CDR2 are SGHTA and FQGNSA. Between the trimmed V and J ends, which lost 5 bases and 6 bases, there was a span of 11 bases. CDR3 length: 12 residues. The CDR3 loop is CASSPGRLEQYF. The CDR3, as DNA: TGTGCCAGCAGCCCGGGACGTCTCGAGCAGTACTTC.

The V call is TRBV11-3, the J call TRBJ2-7; maybe TRBD1 (7 bases). From germline, CDR1 is SGHNT and CDR2 YENEEA. Trimming removed 5 bases from V and 6 bases from J, with 14 bases in between. This CDR3 contains 13 residues. In DNA form, the CDR3 reads TGTGCCAGCAGCCAGGAGGGGGCGACCGAGCAGTACTTC. This gives the protein CASSQEGATEQYF.

The chain couples TRBV6-5 to TRBJ2-1; TRBD1 matches 7 bases. The germline V gene encodes CDR1 MNHEY and CDR2 SVGAGI. Trimming took 7 bases from V and 4 from J; bases not matched to a gene: 10. The CDR3 totals 15 residues. In nucleotides, the CDR3 is TGTGCCAGCAACCCCACCAGGGGGTTTTACAATGAGCAGTTCTTC. The encoded protein is CASNPTRGFYNEQFF.

In its sample, this clone was seen a few times. This chain links TRBV5-1 with TRBJ2-7; 9 nucleotides match TRBD1. Germline CDR1 is SGHRS and CDR2 is YFSETQ. This CDR3 has 15 residues. V dropped 3 bases and J dropped 1; count of bases not matched to a gene: 5. This CDR3 is CASSSRDRVSYEQYF. The CDR3 DNA sequence: TGCGCCAGCAGCTCCCGGGACAGGGTTTCCTACGAGCAGTACTTC. The variable domain in full, with the rest retrieved from reference TRBV5-1 and TRBJ2-7, is KAGVTQTPRYLIKTRGQQVTLSCSPISGHRSVSWYQQTPGQGLQFLFEYFSETQRNKGNFPGRFSGRQFSNSRSEMNVSTLELGDSALYLCASSSRDRVSYEQYFGPGTRLTVT.

This CDR3 reads CASTVDADTQYF. CDR3 sequence (DNA): TGCGCCTCTACCGTCGACGCAGATACGCAGTATTTT. This chain joins TRBV5-1 and TRBJ2-3; D is ambiguous. There are 12 residues in the CDR3. Trimming stripped 10 bases from V and 4 bases from J, with 13 bases between. CDR1 and CDR2 from the germline V gene are SGHRS and YFSETQ. The full variable domain, its missing parts supplied by reference TRBV5-1 and TRBJ2-3, is KAGVTQTPRYLIKTRGQQVTLSCSPISGHRSVSWYQQTPGQGLQFLFEYFSETQRNKGNFPGRFSGRQFSNSRSEMNVSTLELGDSALYLCASTVDADTQYFGPGTRLTVL.

This chain connects TRBV13 to TRBJ1-3, with a tentative D call TRBD1 (5 bases). This CDR3 has 16 residues. Looked up from germline, CDR1 is PRHDT and CDR2 is FYEKMQ (reference sequence). V gave up 1 base and J gave up 4 bases, with 14 bases separating them. The CDR3 DNA is TGTGCCAGCAGCTTAGACAGGCGGGGGTACGGAAACACCATATATTTT. Translated, it gives CASSLDRRGYGNTIYF.

The V call is TRBV2, the J call TRBJ2-1; possible D gene TRBD2, 5 bases. Germline assignment: CDR1 SNHLY and CDR2 FYNNEI. The CDR3 has 15 amino acids. The germline V and J ends were trimmed by 8 bases and 4 bases, with 18 bases remaining between them. The CDR3 bases are TGTGCCAGCGGCATGGAAGGAGAGGGTTACAATGAGCAGTTCTTC. This codes for CASGMEGEGYNEQFF. Using reference TRBV2 and TRBJ2-1 for the parts outside the CDR3, the full variable domain is EPEVTQTPSHQVTQMGQEVILRCVPISNHLYFYWYRQILGQKVEFLVSFYNNEISEKSEIFDDQFSVERPDGSNFTLKIRSTKLEDSAMYFCASGMEGEGYNEQFFGPGTRLTVL.

The CDR3 DNA is TGTGCTAGTGGTTTGACGGGCCTCTCTGGAAACACCATATATTTT. It codes for CASGLTGLSGNTIYF. The rearrangement links TRBV12-5 to TRBJ1-3; the D is unclear. Trimming removed 2 bases at V and 0 bases at J, with 8 bases between. Per the germline V gene, CDR1 is LGHNT and CDR2 is FRNRAP. The CDR3 spans 15 residues.

The chain employs TRBV4-3 and TRBJ2-3; a weak D match, TRBD1 (5 bases). Trimming pared 2 bases from V and 2 bases from J, leaving 11 bases between. CDR1 is LGHNA, CDR2 YSLEER, per germline. The CDR3 loop spans 15 amino acids. The CDR3 loop is CASSQLAGPTDTQYF. CDR3 DNA sequence: TGCGCCAGCAGCCAATTGGCAGGGCCCACAGATACGCAGTATTTT.

The genes are TRBV29-1 and TRBJ2-3; a weak D match, TRBD1 (5 bases). This CDR3 is built from 12 residues. The germline V gene encodes CDR1 SQVTM and CDR2 ANQGSEA. Between the trimmed V and J ends, which lost 3 bases and 1 base, there was a span of 5 bases. CDR3: CSVDRGTDTQYF. CDR3 DNA sequence: TGCAGCGTTGACAGGGGCACAGATACGCAGTATTTT.

The rearrangement uses TRBV7-9 and TRBJ2-5; D is uncertain. The CDR3 has 11 amino acids. V was pared by 2 bases and J by 7 bases, with 5 bases between. From germline, CDR1 is SEHNR and CDR2 FQNEAQ (reference sequence). The CDR3 coding sequence is TGTGCCAGCAGCTTATCGGGGACCCAGTACTTC. As protein: CASSLSGTQYF.

The chain combines TRBV5-1 with TRBJ2-1, with 12 nucleotides matching TRBD2. Germline V gene lookup returns CDR1 SGHRS and CDR2 YFSETQ. The trim removed 5 bases at V and 6 bases at J, leaving 3 bases unmatched. There are 14 residues in the CDR3. The DNA of the CDR3 is TGCGCCAGCAGATGGGGACTAGCGGGCAATGAGCAGTTCTTC. This sequence encodes CASRWGLAGNEQFF.

This chain connects TRBV5-4 to TRBJ1-1; weak D call: TRBD1 (5 bases). CDR1 is SGHNT and CDR2 is YYREEE in the germline V gene (reference sequence). V was shortened by 0 bases and J by 2 bases, with 14 bases between the two germline ends. The CDR3 totals 16 residues. The CDR3 protein is CASSLGRANINTEAFF. Written as DNA, the CDR3 is TGTGCCAGCAGCTTGGGCAGGGCGAATATTAACACTGAAGCTTTCTTT. The whole variable domain, remainder taken from reference TRBV5-4 and TRBJ1-1, is ETGVTQSPTHLIKTRGQQVTLRCSSQSGHNTVSWYQQALGQGPQFIFQYYREEENGRGNFPPRFSGLQFPNYSSELNVNALELDDSALYLCASSLGRANINTEAFFGQGTRLTVV.

V and J are TRBV11-2 and TRBJ1-5, with TRBD1 as a possible D gene (5 bases). Germline-derived CDR1 and CDR2 are SGHAT and FQNNGV. CDR3 length: 11 amino acids. The ends were cut back, 5 bases at V and 9 bases at J, with 8 bases in the middle. In nucleotides, the CDR3 is TGTGCCAGCAGCGGGGGGGGGCCCCAGCATTTT. Its translation is CASSGGGPQHF.

The V and J genes are TRBV19 and TRBJ1-5; D not resolved. The CDR3 extends over 16 amino acids. Per germline, CDR1 LNHDA and CDR2 SQIVND (reference sequence). V lost 3 bases to trimming and J lost 2 bases, with 14 bases between them. In DNA, the CDR3 is TGTGCCAGTAGTATTCAAACGGGAAGGGGCAATCAGCCCCAGCATTTT. Protein sequence: CASSIQTGRGNQPQHF.

This chain links TRBV5-6 with TRBJ2-7; D not certain. The V gene lost 4 bases and the J gene lost 3 bases, with 14 bases spanning the gap. This CDR3 has 14 residues. Germline CDR1 is SGHDT and CDR2 is YYEEEE. CDR3 sequence (DNA): TGTGCCAGCAGCGCCCTTACGGGTGACTACGAGCAGTACTTC. It is translated as CASSALTGDYEQYF.

In this sample, this clone turned up a few times. Mismatch with germline at one junction end may stem from a read error. V is TRBV18 and J is TRBJ1-1; 8 bases line up with TRBD1. Germline assignment: CDR1 KGHSH and CDR2 LQKENI. CDR3 length equals 16 residues. CDR3 sequence reads: CASSPQGVGLNTEAFF. In nucleotides, the CDR3 is TGTGCCAGCTCTCCACAGGGGGTTGGGTTGAACACTGAAGCTTTCTTT.

V is TRBV27 and J is TRBJ2-2, with no clear D. V was clipped by 1 base and J by 1 base, with 4 bases between them. This CDR3 is 14 amino acids long. CDR1 and CDR2 (germline): MNHEY, SMNVEV (reference sequence). CDR3: CASSLYRNTGELFF. The CDR3 DNA reads TGTGCCAGCAGTTTATACAGGAACACCGGGGAGCTGTTTTTT.

The CDR3: CASTGDSGINEQYF. The CDR3 DNA is TGTGCCAGCACGGGGGATAGCGGGATAAACGAGCAGTACTTC. The V call is TRBV2, the J call TRBJ2-7; 8 bases match TRBD2. In germline, CDR1 is SNHLY, CDR2 FYNNEI. J was trimmed by 5 bases and V by 7 bases; bases with no gene match: 10. The CDR3 runs 14 residues.

The rearrangement links TRBV6-1 to TRBJ1-2; no reliable D call. V was pared by 5 bases and J by 8 bases, with 12 bases between. CDR3 length: 12 amino acids. Germline CDR1 reads MNHNS; CDR2 reads SASEGT. The CDR3 reads CASSPRTGGYTF. Written as DNA, the CDR3 is TGTGCCAGCAGTCCGCGGACCGGGGGCTACACCTTC.

The gene calls are TRBV19 and TRBJ1-1; D gene unclear. This CDR3 has 11 residues. V was cut by 5 bases and J by 10 bases, with 11 bases left in between. Germline V gives CDR1 LNHDA, CDR2 SQIVND (reference sequence). The CDR3 nucleotides are TGTGCCAGTAGTGCTCAAGGAGGAGCTTTCTTT. It encodes CASSAQGGAFF. The full variable domain, in which reference TRBV19 and TRBJ1-1 provide the parts outside the CDR3, is DGGITQSPKYLFRKEGQNVTLSCEQNLNHDAMYWYRQDPGQGLRLIYYSQIVNDFQKGDIAEGYSVSREKKESFPLTVTSAQKNPTAFYLCASSAQGGAFFGQGTRLTVV.

The CDR3 coding sequence is TGTGCCAGCAGTTTTGACAGTAAGGGTGAAAAACTGTTTTTT. Its protein is CASSFDSKGEKLFF. The V gene is TRBV27, the J gene TRBJ1-4; D may be TRBD1 (5 bases). The germline CDR1 and CDR2 sequences are MNHEY and SMNVEV (reference sequence). The CDR3 covers 14 residues. V shed 3 bases and J shed 7 bases, with 12 bases lying between them. The variable domain in full, with the rest retrieved from reference TRBV27 and TRBJ1-4, is EAQVTQNPRYLITVTGKKLTVTCSQNMNHEYMSWYRQDPGLGLRQIYYSMNVEVTDKGDVPEGYKVSRKEKRNFPLILESPSPNQTSLYFCASSFDSKGEKLFFGSGTQLSVL.

This chain uses TRBV5-8 with TRBJ2-5; D call uncertain. Deletions cut 2 bases from V and 4 bases from J, with 15 bases between. This CDR3 has 15 amino acids. The germline CDR1 and CDR2 sequences are SGHTS and YDEGEE. The CDR3 protein is CASSFGQAQVETQYF. The CDR3 DNA follows: TGTGCCAGCAGCTTTGGTCAGGCCCAGGTAGAGACCCAGTACTTC.